The rows below give T cell receptor beta chains drawn from one sample of a study of cytomegalovirus exposure and HLA in healthy donors. The assay was immunoSEQ multiplex PCR, and TCRdb's table has in-frame clones only and misses some. The sample contains some 200,000 clones, roughly 87% of which appear only once. The sequencing input was PBMCs. The receptors stem from a girl under three years old in good health and CMV-seronegative. The CDR3 runs from the conserved cysteine through the conserved F or W. Fields, in order: CDR3 DNA, CDR3 protein, clone size, V gene, D gene, J gene. A D gene is named only where the DNA matches it firmly. Some rows have no size entry. The others give once, few or many, or a class for an expanded clone.

TGTGCCTGGAGTTCGGGTAGGGGGAACACTGAAGCTTTCTTT	CAWSSGRGNTEAFF	NA	TRBV30	NA	TRBJ1-1
TGCAGCGGCAAAGGGACTAGCGGAGACAATGAGCAGTTCTTC	CSGKGTSGDNEQFF	NA	TRBV29-1	TRBD2	TRBJ2-1
TGTGCCAGCAGGGGCCCGGGACAGGGAACCGAAAAACTGTTTTTT	CASRGPGQGTEKLFF	NA	TRBV14	TRBD1	TRBJ1-4
TGTGCCAGCAGCTTAGGTGGTTGGGGGACAGGGGAAGAGACCCAGTACTTC	CASSLGGWGTGEETQYF	NA	TRBV11-3	TRBD1	TRBJ2-5
TGCGCCAGCAGCTTGGGGTTCAGCGGGGGAGTAAAAGAGACCCAGTACTTC	CASSLGFSGGVKETQYF	NA	TRBV5-1	TRBD2	TRBJ2-5
TGTGCCACCAGCAGAGATCACCCCAGGGGGACAGATACGCAGTATTTT	CATSRDHPRGTDTQYF	NA	TRBV15	TRBD1	TRBJ2-3
TGTGCCAGCAGTTTCTTTTTCTCTGGGGCCAACGTCCTGACTTTC	CASSFFFSGANVLTF	NA	TRBV27	NA	TRBJ2-6
TGTGCCAGCAGCTTTATAGCGGATAGCTCCTACAATGAGCAGTTCTTC	CASSFIADSSYNEQFF	NA	TRBV7-6	NA	TRBJ2-1
TGTGCCACCAGCAGAGAAGGGACTAGTGGCAATGAGCAGTTCTTC	CATSREGTSGNEQFF	NA	TRBV15	TRBD2	TRBJ2-1
TGCGCCAGCAGCTCTGACGGGGTGGACGAAAAACTGTTTTTT	CASSSDGVDEKLFF	NA	TRBV5-1	NA	TRBJ1-4
TGCGCCAGCAGCCAAGATATGGTAGCGGGATATACCGGGGAGCTGTTTTTT	CASSQDMVAGYTGELFF	NA	TRBV4-3	TRBD2	TRBJ2-2
TGTGCCAGCAGGCGCCACCAGGGTGTTGACACCATATATTTT	CASRRHQGVDTIYF	NA	TRBV7-9	NA	TRBJ1-3
TGTGCCAGCAGCCTTGGAGGGGAAGTCTACGAGCAGTACTTC	CASSLGGEVYEQYF	NA	TRBV9	NA	TRBJ2-7
TGTGCCAGCAGCAAAGGACAGGGCACCTACGAGCAGTACTTC	CASSKGQGTYEQYF	NA	TRBV9	TRBD1	TRBJ2-7
TGCGCCAGCAGCCAAGCTAGCGGGAGGACAGATACGCAGTATTTT	CASSQASGRTDTQYF	NA	TRBV4-3	TRBD2	TRBJ2-3
TGTGCCAGCAGCCAACGGGGGGGCGAGCAGTACTTC	CASSQRGGEQYF	NA	TRBV5-5	TRBD2	TRBJ2-7
TGTGCCAGCAGTGAACAGGGTTGGGGCACTGAAGCTTTCTTT	CASSEQGWGTEAFF	NA	TRBV2	NA	TRBJ1-1
TGTGCCTGGAGTTTGGACAGGATAAATCAGCCCCAGCATTTT	CAWSLDRINQPQHF	NA	TRBV30	TRBD1	TRBJ1-5
TGTGCCTGGAGTCGGACAGACGTGAACACTGAAGCTTTCTTT	CAWSRTDVNTEAFF	NA	TRBV30	NA	TRBJ1-1
TGTGCCAGCACTCAAACGGGACTTGGCTACGAGCAGTACTTC	CASTQTGLGYEQYF	NA	TRBV2	NA	TRBJ2-7
TGTGCCAGCAGCTCGGGACTAGCGGGAGTCGGAGATACGCAGTATTTT	CASSSGLAGVGDTQYF	NA	TRBV7-2	TRBD2	TRBJ2-3
TGCGCCAGCAGCTTGTTTGGGGGGGGCAATGAGCAGTTCTTC	CASSLFGGGNEQFF	once	TRBV5-1	TRBD2	TRBJ2-1
TGTGCCAGCAGCTGGCAGGGTACTCGGAATTCACCCCTCCACTTT	CASSWQGTRNSPLHF	NA	TRBV5-6	NA	TRBJ1-6
TGTGCCTGGAGTAAGGGGGAAGGGTATGGCTACACCTTC	CAWSKGEGYGYTF	NA	TRBV30	NA	TRBJ1-2
TGTGCCACCAGCAGGGGCTTTAGGACAGGGGGCACAGATACGCAGTATTTT	CATSRGFRTGGTDTQYF	NA	TRBV15	TRBD1	TRBJ2-3
TGTGCCAGCAGCTTACAGGGGATGACAGCTAACTATGGCTACACCTTC	CASSLQGMTANYGYTF	once	TRBV7-2	NA	TRBJ1-2
TGTGCCAGCAGCTTAGGCAAAAGGGGTAGGTCCCACGAGCAGTACTTC	CASSLGKRGRSHEQYF	NA	TRBV13	NA	TRBJ2-7
TGCGCCAGCAGTAGCTTAGCGCCCGGGGAGCTGTTTTTT	CASSSLAPGELFF	NA	TRBV10-1	NA	TRBJ2-2
TGTGCCAGCAGCCAAGAGATTAGCGGGGGAGCTTCCCAAGAGACCCAGTACTTC	CASSQEISGGASQETQYF	NA	TRBV4-2	TRBD2	TRBJ2-5
TGTGCCAGCATCGACCGGGGGGGCGAGGGTTGGGGCTACACCTTC	CASIDRGGEGWGYTF	NA	TRBV5-4	NA	TRBJ1-2
TGTGCCAGCAGCTACCGACTAGCGGGTTACCAAGAGACCCAGTACTTC	CASSYRLAGYQETQYF	NA	TRBV13	TRBD2	TRBJ2-5
TGTGCCAGCAGGCGAACTAGCGGGGGACTCCAAGAGACCCAGTACTTC	CASRRTSGGLQETQYF	NA	TRBV2	TRBD2	TRBJ2-5
TGTGCCAGCAGCACCCGGGGGTGGTCGCTATTCTTC	CASSTRGWSLFF	NA	TRBV11-1	NA	TRBJ2-1
TGTGCCAGCAGTACTAGGAGTTGGATAGGTGAGCAGTTCTTC	CASSTRSWIGEQFF	NA	TRBV6-5	NA	TRBJ2-1
TGTGCCAGCAGTCCCCAGACCGGGAGGAGAAACGAGCAGTACTTC	CASSPQTGRRNEQYF	NA	TRBV27	TRBD2	TRBJ2-7
TGTGCCTGGAGTCAGACTAGCGGGAGGCTGAATGAGCAGTTCTTC	CAWSQTSGRLNEQFF	NA	TRBV30	TRBD2	TRBJ2-1
TGCAGAGGGCAGGGGGTTCAGCCCCAGCATTTT	CRGQGVQPQHF	NA	TRBV20-1	TRBD1	TRBJ1-5
TGTGCCAGTAGTATGGACAGGGGGCATCAGCCCCAGCATTTT	CASSMDRGHQPQHF	few	TRBV19	TRBD1	TRBJ1-5
TGTGCCAGCAGTTACTCTGGGGCGGGAAGCATGTACGAGCAGTACTTC	CASSYSGAGSMYEQYF	NA	TRBV6-5	NA	TRBJ2-7
TGTGCCAGCAGTTCAGGGGGGACCTACGAGCAGTACTTC	CASSSGGTYEQYF	NA	TRBV6-6	NA	TRBJ2-7
TGTGCCAGCAGTCTACGGACCCCCTATCGGGGTGAGCAGTTCTTC	CASSLRTPYRGEQFF	NA	TRBV2	NA	TRBJ2-1
TGCGCCAGCAGCTTTGGGACAGCAATTAACACCGGGGAGCTGTTTTTT	CASSFGTAINTGELFF	few	TRBV5-1	TRBD1	TRBJ2-2
TGTGCCAGCAACAACCGGGACAGGGGATACAATGAGCAGTTCTTC	CASNNRDRGYNEQFF	NA	TRBV5-4	TRBD1	TRBJ2-1
TGTGCCAGCAGCGAGACAGGGGAAACAGATACGCAGTATTTT	CASSETGETDTQYF	few	TRBV5-4	TRBD1	TRBJ2-3
TGTGCCAGCAGCTTCGACGGAGGCTCCTACAATGAGCAGTTCTTC	CASSFDGGSYNEQFF	few	TRBV5-5	NA	TRBJ2-1
TGTGCCAGCAGCTCGCGGGGGGGAGGAGATACGCAGTATTTT	CASSSRGGGDTQYF	NA	TRBV5-4	TRBD2	TRBJ2-3
TGTGCCAGCAGCCAATTAAACAGGGATGGCTACACCTTC	CASSQLNRDGYTF	NA	TRBV16	NA	TRBJ1-2
TGTGCCTGGAGTCTGGCGGGTACTGAAGCTTTCTTT	CAWSLAGTEAFF	NA	TRBV30	NA	TRBJ1-1
TGTGCCAGTAGTATAGATCCTCAGGGGGCGGGGGAAAAACTGTTTTTT	CASSIDPQGAGEKLFF	NA	TRBV19	TRBD1	TRBJ1-4
TGCGCCAGCAGCCAAGAGCTAGCCGATCAGCCCCAGCATTTT	CASSQELADQPQHF	few	TRBV4-1	NA	TRBJ1-5
TGTGCCAGCAGCTACGCGGGGGCAATGGCAGATACGCAGTATTTT	CASSYAGAMADTQYF	once	TRBV7-9	NA	TRBJ2-3
TGTGCCAGCAGTTGGGGACAGGACCTAAACTATGGCTACACCTTC	CASSWGQDLNYGYTF	NA	TRBV7-9	TRBD1	TRBJ1-2
TGCAGCGTTGAGGCGGGAGATTACGAGCAGTACTTC	CSVEAGDYEQYF	NA	TRBV29-1	TRBD2	TRBJ2-7